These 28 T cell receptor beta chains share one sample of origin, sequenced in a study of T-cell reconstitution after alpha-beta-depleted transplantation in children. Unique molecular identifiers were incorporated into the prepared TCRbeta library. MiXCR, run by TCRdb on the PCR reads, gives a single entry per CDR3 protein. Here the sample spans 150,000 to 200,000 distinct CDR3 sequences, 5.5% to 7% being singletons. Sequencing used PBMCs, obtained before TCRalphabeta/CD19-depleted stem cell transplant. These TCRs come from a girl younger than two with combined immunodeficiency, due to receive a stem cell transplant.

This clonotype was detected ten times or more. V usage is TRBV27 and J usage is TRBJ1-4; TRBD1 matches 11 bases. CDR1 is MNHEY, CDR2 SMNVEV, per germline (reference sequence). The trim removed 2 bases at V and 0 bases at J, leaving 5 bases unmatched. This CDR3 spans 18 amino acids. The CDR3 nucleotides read TGTGCCAGCAGTTTAGGACAGGGGGCCGCAGCAACTAATGAAAAACTGTTTTTT. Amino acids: CASSLGQGAAATNEKLFF.

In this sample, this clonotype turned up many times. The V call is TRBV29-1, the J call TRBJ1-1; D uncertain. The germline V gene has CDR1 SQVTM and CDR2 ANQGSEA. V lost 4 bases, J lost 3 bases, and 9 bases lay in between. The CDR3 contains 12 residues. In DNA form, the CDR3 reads TGCAGCGTTGCTCGGCTCGACACTGAAGCTTTCTTT. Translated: CSVARLDTEAFF.

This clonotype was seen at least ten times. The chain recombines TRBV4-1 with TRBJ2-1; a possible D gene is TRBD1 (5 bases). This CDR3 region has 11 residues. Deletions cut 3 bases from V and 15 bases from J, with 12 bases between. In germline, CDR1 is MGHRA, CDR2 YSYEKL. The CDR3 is CASSQGLDWFF. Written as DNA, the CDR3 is TGCGCCAGCAGCCAGGGGCTGGATTGGTTCTTC.

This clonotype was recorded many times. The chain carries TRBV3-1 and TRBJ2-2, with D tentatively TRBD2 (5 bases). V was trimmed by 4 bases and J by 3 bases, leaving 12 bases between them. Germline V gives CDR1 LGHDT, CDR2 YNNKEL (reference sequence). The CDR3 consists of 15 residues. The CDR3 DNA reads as TGTGCCAGCAGCCCCACGACGGAGGACACCGGGGAGCTGTTTTTT. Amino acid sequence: CASSPTTEDTGELFF.

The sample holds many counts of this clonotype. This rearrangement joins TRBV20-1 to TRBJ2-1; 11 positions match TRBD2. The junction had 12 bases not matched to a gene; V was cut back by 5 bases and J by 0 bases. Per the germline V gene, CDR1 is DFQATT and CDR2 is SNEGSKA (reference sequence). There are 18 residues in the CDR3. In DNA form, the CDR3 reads TGCAGTGCTCCCCCGGGACTAGCGGTACATTTCTCCTACAATGAGCAGTTCTTC. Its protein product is CSAPPGLAVHFSYNEQFF.

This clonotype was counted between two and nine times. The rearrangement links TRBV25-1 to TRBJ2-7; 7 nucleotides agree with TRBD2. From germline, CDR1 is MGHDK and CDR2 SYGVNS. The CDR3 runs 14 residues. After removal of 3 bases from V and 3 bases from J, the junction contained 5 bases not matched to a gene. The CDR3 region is CASSEVGGSYEQYF. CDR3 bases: TGTGCCAGCAGTGAGGTCGGCGGGAGCTACGAGCAGTACTTC.

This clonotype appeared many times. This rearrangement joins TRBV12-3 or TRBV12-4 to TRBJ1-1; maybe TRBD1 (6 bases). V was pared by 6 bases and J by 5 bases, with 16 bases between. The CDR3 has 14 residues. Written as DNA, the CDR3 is TGTGCCAGCAGCCGTCGGACAGATGTGACTGAAGCTTTCTTT. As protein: CASSRRTDVTEAFF.

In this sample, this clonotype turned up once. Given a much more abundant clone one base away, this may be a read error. CDR3 nucleotide sequence: TGTGCCAACAGTTTCCTTCTAGGGACAGGAGTTAATCAGCCCCAGCATTTT. This translates into CANSFLLGTGVNQPQHF. The rearrangement links TRBV12-3 or TRBV12-4 to TRBJ1-5; 8 positions agree with TRBD1. The CDR3 contains 17 residues.

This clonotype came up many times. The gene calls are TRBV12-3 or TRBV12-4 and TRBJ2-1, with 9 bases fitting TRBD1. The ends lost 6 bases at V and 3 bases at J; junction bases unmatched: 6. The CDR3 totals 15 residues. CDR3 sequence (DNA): TGTGCCAGCAGGGACAGGGGAGAGGGCTACAATGAGCAGTTCTTC. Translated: CASRDRGEGYNEQFF.

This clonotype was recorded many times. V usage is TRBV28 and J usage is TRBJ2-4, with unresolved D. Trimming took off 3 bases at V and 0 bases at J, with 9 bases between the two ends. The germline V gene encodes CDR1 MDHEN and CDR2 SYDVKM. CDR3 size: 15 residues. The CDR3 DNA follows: TGTGCCAGCAGTTTCCTCAGTATAGCCAAAAACATTCAGTACTTC. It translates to CASSFLSIAKNIQYF.

In DNA, the CDR3 is TGTGCCAGCAGCCAAGAACCGGGGAGCTCCTACAATGAGCAGTTCTTC. Its protein is CASSQEPGSSYNEQFF. The chain joins TRBV4-2 to TRBJ2-1; perhaps TRBD2 as D (5 bases). V was pared by 0 bases and J by 0 bases, with 9 bases between. The CDR3 covers 16 residues. Germline lookup yields CDR1 LGHNA and CDR2 YNFKEQ.

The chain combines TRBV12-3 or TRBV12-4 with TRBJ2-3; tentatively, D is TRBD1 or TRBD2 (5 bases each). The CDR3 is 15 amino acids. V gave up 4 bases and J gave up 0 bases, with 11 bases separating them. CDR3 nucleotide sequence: TGTGCCAGCAGTTCAGGGACGTGGAGCACAGATACGCAGTATTTT. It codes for CASSSGTWSTDTQYF.

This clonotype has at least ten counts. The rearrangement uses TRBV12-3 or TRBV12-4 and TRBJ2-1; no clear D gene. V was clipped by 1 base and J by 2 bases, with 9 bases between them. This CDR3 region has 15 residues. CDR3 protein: CASSLGQPTYNEQFF. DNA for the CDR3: TGTGCCAGCAGTTTAGGGCAGCCGACCTACAATGAGCAGTTCTTC.

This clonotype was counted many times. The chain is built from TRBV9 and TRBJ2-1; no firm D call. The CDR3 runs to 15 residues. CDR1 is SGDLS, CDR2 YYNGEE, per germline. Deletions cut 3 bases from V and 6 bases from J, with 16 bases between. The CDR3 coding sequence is TGTGCCAGCAGCGCCCCCGAGTCTTCAGTCAATGAGCAGTTCTTC. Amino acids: CASSAPESSVNEQFF.

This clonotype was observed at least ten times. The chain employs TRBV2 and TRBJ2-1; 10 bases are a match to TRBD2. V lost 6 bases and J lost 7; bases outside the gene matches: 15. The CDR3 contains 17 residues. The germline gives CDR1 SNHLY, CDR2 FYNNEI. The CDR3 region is CASSQNGAGGPLNEQFF. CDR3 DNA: TGTGCCAGCAGCCAGAACGGAGCGGGAGGGCCTTTAAATGAGCAGTTCTTC.

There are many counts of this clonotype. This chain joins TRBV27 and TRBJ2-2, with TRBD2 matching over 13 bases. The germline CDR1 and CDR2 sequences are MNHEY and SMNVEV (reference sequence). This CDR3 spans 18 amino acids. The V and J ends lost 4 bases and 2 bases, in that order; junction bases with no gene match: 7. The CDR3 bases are TGTGCCAGCAGTTCTCCCGGACTAGCGGGGGACAACACCGGGGAGCTGTTTTTT. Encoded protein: CASSSPGLAGDNTGELFF.

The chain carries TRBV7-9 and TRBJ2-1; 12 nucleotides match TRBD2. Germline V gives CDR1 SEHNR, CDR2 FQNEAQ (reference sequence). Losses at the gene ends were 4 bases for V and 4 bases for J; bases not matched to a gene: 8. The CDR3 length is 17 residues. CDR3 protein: CASSSPLGLAGYNEQFF. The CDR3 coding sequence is TGTGCCAGCAGCTCACCACTCGGACTAGCGGGATACAATGAGCAGTTCTTC.

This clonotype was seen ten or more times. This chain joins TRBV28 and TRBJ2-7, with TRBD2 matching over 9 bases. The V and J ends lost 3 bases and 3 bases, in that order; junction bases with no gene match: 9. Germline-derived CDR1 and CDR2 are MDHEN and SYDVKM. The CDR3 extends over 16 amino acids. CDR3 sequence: CASSFIAGVSYYEQYF. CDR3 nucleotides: TGTGCCAGCAGTTTTATAGCGGGAGTTTCGTACTACGAGCAGTACTTC.

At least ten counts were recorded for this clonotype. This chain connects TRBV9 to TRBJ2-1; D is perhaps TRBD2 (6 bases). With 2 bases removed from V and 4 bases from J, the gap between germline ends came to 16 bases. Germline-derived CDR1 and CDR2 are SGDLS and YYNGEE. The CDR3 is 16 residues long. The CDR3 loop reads CASSVSRLVGYNEQFF. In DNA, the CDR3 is TGTGCCAGCAGCGTCTCCAGACTAGTAGGGTACAATGAGCAGTTCTTC.

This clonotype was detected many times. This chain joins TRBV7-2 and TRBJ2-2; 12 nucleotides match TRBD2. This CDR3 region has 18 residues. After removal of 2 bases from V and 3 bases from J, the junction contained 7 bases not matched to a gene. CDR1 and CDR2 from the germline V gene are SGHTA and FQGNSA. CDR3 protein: CASSLFPSGGAYTGELFF. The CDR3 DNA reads TGTGCCAGCAGCTTATTTCCTAGCGGGGGGGCCTACACCGGGGAGCTGTTTTTT.

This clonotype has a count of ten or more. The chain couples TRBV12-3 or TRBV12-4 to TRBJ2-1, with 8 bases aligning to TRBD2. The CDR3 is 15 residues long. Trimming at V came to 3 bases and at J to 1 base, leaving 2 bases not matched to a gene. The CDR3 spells CASSFAGGSYNEQFF. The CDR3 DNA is TGTGCCAGCAGTTTTGCGGGGGGTTCCTACAATGAGCAGTTCTTC.

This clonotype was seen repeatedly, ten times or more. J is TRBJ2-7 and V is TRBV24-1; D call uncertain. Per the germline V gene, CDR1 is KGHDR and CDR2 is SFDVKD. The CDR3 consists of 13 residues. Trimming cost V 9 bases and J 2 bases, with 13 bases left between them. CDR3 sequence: CATPAFEPYEQYF. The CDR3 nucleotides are TGTGCCACCCCTGCGTTCGAACCCTACGAGCAGTACTTC.

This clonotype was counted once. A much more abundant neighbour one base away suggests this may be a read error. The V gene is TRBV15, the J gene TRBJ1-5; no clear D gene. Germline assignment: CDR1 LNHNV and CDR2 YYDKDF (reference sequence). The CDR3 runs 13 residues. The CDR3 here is CATSTSFNQPRHF. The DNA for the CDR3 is TGTGCCACCAGCACATCATTCAATCAGCCCCGGCATTTT.

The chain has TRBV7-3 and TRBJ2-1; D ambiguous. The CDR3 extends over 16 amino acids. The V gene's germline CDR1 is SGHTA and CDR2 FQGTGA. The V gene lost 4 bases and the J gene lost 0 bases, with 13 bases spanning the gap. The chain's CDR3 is CASSSGAPSSYNEQFF. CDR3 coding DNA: TGTGCCAGCAGCTCCGGCGCCCCCAGCTCCTACAATGAGCAGTTCTTC.

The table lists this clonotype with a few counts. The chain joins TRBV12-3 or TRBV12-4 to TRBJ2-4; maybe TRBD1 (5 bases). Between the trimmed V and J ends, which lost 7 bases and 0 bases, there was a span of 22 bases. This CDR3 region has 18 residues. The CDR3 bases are TGTGCCAGCACTTCAGGGTGGCCGGCGCTTCTAGCCAAAAACATTCAGTACTTC. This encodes CASTSGWPALLAKNIQYF.

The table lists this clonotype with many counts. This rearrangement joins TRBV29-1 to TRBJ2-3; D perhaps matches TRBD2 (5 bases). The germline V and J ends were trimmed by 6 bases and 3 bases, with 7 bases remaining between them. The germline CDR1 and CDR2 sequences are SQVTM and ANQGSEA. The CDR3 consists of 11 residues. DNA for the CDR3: TGCAGCGTCGGGATAACAGATACGCAGTATTTT. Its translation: CSVGITDTQYF.

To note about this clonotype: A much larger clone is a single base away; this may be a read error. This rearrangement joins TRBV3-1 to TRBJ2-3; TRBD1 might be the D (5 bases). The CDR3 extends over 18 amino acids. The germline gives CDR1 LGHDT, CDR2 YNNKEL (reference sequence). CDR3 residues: CACSTPVLGVRRTDTQYF. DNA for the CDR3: TGTGCCTGCAGCACACCGGTATTAGGGGTAAGACGCACAGATACGCAGTATTTT.

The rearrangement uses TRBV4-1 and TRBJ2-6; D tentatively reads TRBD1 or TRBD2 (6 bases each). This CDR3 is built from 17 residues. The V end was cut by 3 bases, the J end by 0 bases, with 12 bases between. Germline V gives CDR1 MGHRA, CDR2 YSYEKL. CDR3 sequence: CASSQRGVASGANVLTF. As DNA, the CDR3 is TGCGCCAGCAGCCAGAGGGGGGTGGCCTCTGGGGCCAACGTCCTGACTTTC.